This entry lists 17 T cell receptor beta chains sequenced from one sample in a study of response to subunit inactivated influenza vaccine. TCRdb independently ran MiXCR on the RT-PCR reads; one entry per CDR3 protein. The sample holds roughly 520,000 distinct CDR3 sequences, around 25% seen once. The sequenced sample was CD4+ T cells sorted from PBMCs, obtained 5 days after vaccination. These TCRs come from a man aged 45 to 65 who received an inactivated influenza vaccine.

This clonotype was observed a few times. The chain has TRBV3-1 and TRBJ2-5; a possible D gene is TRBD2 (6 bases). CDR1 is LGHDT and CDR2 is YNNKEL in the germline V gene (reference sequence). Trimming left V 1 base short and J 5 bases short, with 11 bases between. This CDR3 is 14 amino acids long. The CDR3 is CASSQGGGSETQYF. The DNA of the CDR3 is TGTGCCAGCAGCCAAGGGGGAGGTTCGGAGACCCAGTACTTC.

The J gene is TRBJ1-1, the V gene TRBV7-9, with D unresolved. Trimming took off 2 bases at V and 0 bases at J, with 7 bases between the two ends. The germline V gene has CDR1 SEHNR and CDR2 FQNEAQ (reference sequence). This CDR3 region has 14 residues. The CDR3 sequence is CASSLLGLNTEAFF. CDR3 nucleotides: TGTGCCAGCAGCTTATTAGGTTTGAACACTGAAGCTTTCTTT.

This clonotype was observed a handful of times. The CDR3 DNA follows: TGTGCCAGCAGCTTCCTTGGTGTGGGTGGCAATCAGCCCCAGCATTTT. Residues: CASSFLGVGGNQPQHF. The rearrangement links TRBV5-6 to TRBJ1-5, with D hard to call. The V gene lost 2 bases and the J gene lost 2 bases, with 14 bases spanning the gap. The length of the CDR3 is 16 residues. Looked up from germline, CDR1 is SGHDT and CDR2 is YYEEEE.

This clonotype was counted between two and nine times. Written as DNA, the CDR3 is TGCAGTGCTAGAGATGTCAAGGACACCCCTGATACGCAGTATTTT. Protein product: CSARDVKDTPDTQYF. The chain couples TRBV20-1 to TRBJ2-3; a weak D match, TRBD1 (5 bases). Germline V CDR1 and CDR2: DFQATT, SNEGSKA (reference sequence). The CDR3 contains 15 residues. Trimming removed 0 bases from V and 6 bases from J, with 16 bases in between.

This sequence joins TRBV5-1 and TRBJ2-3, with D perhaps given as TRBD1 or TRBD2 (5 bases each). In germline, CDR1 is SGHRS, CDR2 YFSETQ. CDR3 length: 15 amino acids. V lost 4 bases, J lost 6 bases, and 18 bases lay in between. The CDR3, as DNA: TGCGCCAGCAGCCTCTACCGCCCGGGGCAGGATACGCAGTATTTT. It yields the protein CASSLYRPGQDTQYF.

The chain's CDR3 is CASSFAGPNTGELFF. The CDR3 DNA is TGCGCCAGCAGCTTCGCAGGACCGAACACCGGGGAGCTGTTTTTT. This chain links TRBV5-1 with TRBJ2-2, with D hard to call. Germline-derived CDR1 and CDR2 are SGHRS and YFSETQ. This CDR3 spans 15 amino acids. V lost 2 bases to trimming and J lost 0 bases, with 8 bases between them.

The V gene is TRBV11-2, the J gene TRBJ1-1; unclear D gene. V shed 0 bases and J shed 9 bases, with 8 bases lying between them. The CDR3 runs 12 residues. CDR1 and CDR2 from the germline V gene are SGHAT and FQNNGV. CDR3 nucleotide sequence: TGTGCCAGCAGCTTAGATCGGTCTAAAGCTTTCTTT. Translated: CASSLDRSKAFF.

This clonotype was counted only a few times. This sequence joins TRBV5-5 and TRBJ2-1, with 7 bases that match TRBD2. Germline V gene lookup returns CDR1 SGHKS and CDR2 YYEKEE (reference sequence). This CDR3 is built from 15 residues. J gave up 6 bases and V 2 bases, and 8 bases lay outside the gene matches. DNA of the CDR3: TGTGCCAGCAGCTTATTGGCTAGCGGCGGCAATGAGCAGTTCTTC. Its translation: CASSLLASGGNEQFF.

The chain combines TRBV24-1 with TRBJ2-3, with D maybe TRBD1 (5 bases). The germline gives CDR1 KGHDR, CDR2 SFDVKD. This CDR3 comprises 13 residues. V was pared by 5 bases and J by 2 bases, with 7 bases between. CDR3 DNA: TGTGCCACCAGTGGACAGTCCACAGATACGCAGTATTTT. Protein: CATSGQSTDTQYF.

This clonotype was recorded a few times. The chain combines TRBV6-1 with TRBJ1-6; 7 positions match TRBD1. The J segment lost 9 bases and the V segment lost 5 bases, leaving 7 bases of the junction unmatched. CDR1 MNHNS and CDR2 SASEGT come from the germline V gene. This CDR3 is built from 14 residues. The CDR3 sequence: CASSRQGSGSPLHF. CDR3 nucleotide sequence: TGTGCCAGCAGTCGACAGGGCTCGGGTTCACCCCTCCACTTT.

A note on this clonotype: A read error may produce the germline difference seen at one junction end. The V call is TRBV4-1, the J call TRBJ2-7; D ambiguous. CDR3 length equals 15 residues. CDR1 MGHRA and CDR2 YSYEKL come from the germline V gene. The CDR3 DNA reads TGCGCAAGCAGCCAACCAGCAAGGCAAACCTACGAGCAGTACTTC. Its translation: CASSQPARQTYEQYF.

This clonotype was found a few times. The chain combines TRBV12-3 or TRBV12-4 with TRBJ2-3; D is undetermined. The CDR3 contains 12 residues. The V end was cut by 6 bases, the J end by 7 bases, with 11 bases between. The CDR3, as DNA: TGTGCCAGCAGCGCAGTCAAGCATACGCAGTATTTT. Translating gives CASSAVKHTQYF.

CDR3 loop: CSAPAASGGNNEQFF. In nucleotides, the CDR3 is TGCAGTGCCCCTGCGGCTAGCGGGGGGAACAATGAGCAGTTCTTC. V gene TRBV20-1 combines with J gene TRBJ2-1; 11 nucleotides line up with TRBD2. The germline gives CDR1 DFQATT, CDR2 SNEGSKA (reference sequence). The CDR3 spans 15 residues. Germline trimming cut 6 bases from V and 5 bases from J; bases unmatched to any gene: 9.

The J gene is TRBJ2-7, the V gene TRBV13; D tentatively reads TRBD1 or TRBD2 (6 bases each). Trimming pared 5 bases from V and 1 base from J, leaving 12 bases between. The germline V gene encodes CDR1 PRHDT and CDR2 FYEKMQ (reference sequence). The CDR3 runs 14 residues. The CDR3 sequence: CASSAEGGSYEQYF. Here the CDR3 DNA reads TGTGCCAGCAGCGCCGAGGGGGGATCCTACGAGCAGTACTTC.

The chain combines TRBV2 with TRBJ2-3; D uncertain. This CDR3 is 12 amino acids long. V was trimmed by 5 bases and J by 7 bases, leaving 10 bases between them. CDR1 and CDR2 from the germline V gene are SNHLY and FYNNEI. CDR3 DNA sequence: TGTGCCAGCAGTCTGGACCCGAATACGCAGTATTTT. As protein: CASSLDPNTQYF.

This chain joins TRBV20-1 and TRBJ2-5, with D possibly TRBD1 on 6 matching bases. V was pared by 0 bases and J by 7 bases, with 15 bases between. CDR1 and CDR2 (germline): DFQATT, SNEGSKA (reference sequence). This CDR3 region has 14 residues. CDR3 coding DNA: TGCAGTGCTAGAGACACACAGGGCCCGGGGACCCAGTACTTC. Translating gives CSARDTQGPGTQYF.

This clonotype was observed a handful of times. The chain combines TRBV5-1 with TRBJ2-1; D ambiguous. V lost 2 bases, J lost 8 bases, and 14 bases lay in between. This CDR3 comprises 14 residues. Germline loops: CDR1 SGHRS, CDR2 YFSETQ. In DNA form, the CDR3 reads TGCGCCAGCAGCTTCCGCGGACGGGCATATGAGCAGTTCTTC. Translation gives CASSFRGRAYEQFF.